A single sample gave rise to the 17 T cell receptor beta chains below, sequenced in a study of cytomegalovirus exposure and HLA in healthy donors. PCR primers comprised 60 Vbeta and 13 Jbeta primers. Method: immunoSEQ multiplex PCR; TCRdb's copy keeps in-frame clones and lacks some. This table holds roughly 150,000 clones, roughly 79% found once. The sequencing input was PBMCs. The receptors were gathered from a man younger than 35 in good health and CMV-seropositive.

The chain has TRBV5-6 and TRBJ2-1, with D possibly TRBD2 on 6 matching bases. This CDR3 has 14 residues. Trimming removed 6 bases at V and 4 bases at J, with 14 bases between. CDR1 and CDR2 (germline): SGHDT, YYEEEE. The DNA of the CDR3 is TGTGCCAGCACCCCTGCGGGAAATTACAATGAGCAGTTCTTC. This sequence encodes CASTPAGNYNEQFF.

V gene TRBV7-9 combines with J gene TRBJ2-3; the D gene is possibly TRBD2 (5 bases). The V end lost 7 bases, the J end lost 6 bases, and 17 bases lay between the germline ends. The CDR3 loop spans 14 amino acids. Germline assignment: CDR1 SEHNR and CDR2 FQNEAQ (reference sequence). The CDR3 spells CASTREGTLDTQYF. In DNA form, the CDR3 reads TGTGCCAGCACCCGGGAAGGCACGCTGGATACGCAGTATTTT.

This clone was counted a single time. The rearrangement links TRBV4-1 to TRBJ2-1; 7 bases match TRBD2. The V segment lost 4 bases and the J segment 4 bases; nucleotides outside the gene matches: 7. CDR3 length: 15 amino acids. Germline V gene lookup returns CDR1 MGHRA and CDR2 YSYEKL. CDR3 in DNA: TGCGCCAGCAGCCCCGAGTGGGGGGGATACAATGAGCAGTTCTTC. Translation gives CASSPEWGGYNEQFF.

The chain has TRBV7-9 and TRBJ1-4; no reliable D call. The V gene's germline CDR1 is SEHNR and CDR2 FQNEAQ (reference sequence). V lost 2 bases and J lost 0, with 7 bases in between. The CDR3 extends over 15 amino acids. CDR3 sequence reads: CASSLQEATNEKLFF. CDR3 DNA: TGTGCCAGCAGCTTACAGGAAGCAACTAATGAAAAACTGTTTTTT.

This clone appeared a few times. The chain carries TRBV12-5 and TRBJ2-7, with 9 positions matching TRBD1. This CDR3 region has 14 residues. V gave up 5 bases and J gave up 2 bases; unmatched junction bases: 4. Germline CDR1 LGHNT, CDR2 FRNRAP. CDR3: CASGPGTGTYEQYF. The CDR3 DNA reads as TGTGCTAGTGGTCCCGGGACAGGGACCTACGAGCAGTACTTC.

The chain links TRBV15 to TRBJ2-3; D remains unclear. The germline V and J ends were trimmed by 1 base and 3 bases, with 5 bases remaining between them. This CDR3 has 13 amino acids. The V gene's germline CDR1 is LNHNV and CDR2 YYDKDF (reference sequence). The CDR3 protein is CATSRGGTDTQYF. CDR3 coding DNA: TGTGCCACCAGCAGAGGAGGAACAGATACGCAGTATTTT.

The chain recombines TRBV7-9 with TRBJ1-2; 10 bases are shared with TRBD1. In germline, CDR1 is SEHNR, CDR2 FQNEAQ (reference sequence). After removal of 2 bases from V and 6 bases from J, the junction contained 3 bases not matched to a gene. This CDR3 spans 14 amino acids. Here the CDR3 reads CASSLIGTGDGYTF. As DNA, the CDR3 is TGTGCCAGCAGCTTAATCGGGACAGGGGATGGCTACACCTTC.

The V call is TRBV19, the J call TRBJ1-1, with a weak D call TRBD1 (5 bases). Per the germline V gene, CDR1 is LNHDA and CDR2 is SQIVND (reference sequence). The CDR3 covers 15 residues. The ends were cut back, 7 bases at V and 4 bases at J, with 19 bases in the middle. The CDR3 region has the DNA TGTGCCAGTACCTTTAGCGGGGGAGCGACCACTGAAGCTTTCTTT. Its translation is CASTFSGGATTEAFF.

The rearrangement links TRBV10-3 to TRBJ1-1; D is possibly TRBD1 (5 bases). Trimming removed 2 bases from V and 1 base from J, with 8 bases in between. Germline V gene lookup returns CDR1 ENHRY and CDR2 SYGVKD. The CDR3 consists of 14 residues. The CDR3 coding sequence is TGTGCCATCAGTGAGGGGGCTCGGAACACTGAAGCTTTCTTT. Amino acids: CAISEGARNTEAFF.

This clone came up once. This rearrangement joins TRBV10-3 to TRBJ1-1; D unresolved. V lost 2 bases and J lost 5, with 12 bases in between. The CDR3 runs to 14 residues. Looked up from germline, CDR1 is ENHRY and CDR2 is SYGVKD. This CDR3 reads CAISEGYSPTEAFF. In DNA form, the CDR3 reads TGTGCCATCAGTGAGGGGTACAGCCCTACTGAAGCTTTCTTT.

The rearrangement links TRBV27 to TRBJ1-2; D perhaps matches TRBD1 (5 bases). The ends were cut back, 3 bases at V and 5 bases at J, with 13 bases in the middle. Germline loops: CDR1 MNHEY, CDR2 SMNVEV (reference sequence). This CDR3 is built from 14 residues. The CDR3 DNA reads as TGTGCCAGCAGTTTCGGGGGGAGTGGGTATGGCTACACCTTC. It yields the protein CASSFGGSGYGYTF.

This clone was recorded a few times. The V and J genes are TRBV7-6 and TRBJ1-1; a possible D gene is TRBD1 (6 bases). CDR3 length equals 16 residues. With 6 bases removed from V and 0 bases from J, the gap between germline ends came to 17 bases. Germline V gene data show CDR1 as SGHVS and CDR2 as FNYEAQ. The CDR3: CASSPPLGHMNTEAFF. The CDR3 nucleotides are TGTGCCAGCAGTCCCCCTCTGGGACACATGAACACTGAAGCTTTCTTT.

CDR3 residues: CASSAGGSRNTQYF. The CDR3 bases are TGTGCCAGCTCCGCGGGAGGTAGTAGGAATACGCAGTATTTT. The chain links TRBV28 to TRBJ2-3, with TRBD2 identical over 8 bases. The V segment lost 8 bases and the J segment 7 bases; nucleotides outside the gene matches: 11. This CDR3 has 14 amino acids. Germline assignment: CDR1 MDHEN and CDR2 SYDVKM. The full variable domain, rest sourced from reference TRBV28 and TRBJ2-3, is DVKVTQSSRYLVKRTGEKVFLECVQDMDHENMFWYRQDPGLGLRLIYFSYDVKMKEKGDIPEGYSVSREKKERFSLILESASTNQTSMYLCASSAGGSRNTQYFGPGTRLTVL.

The gene calls are TRBV19 and TRBJ2-1; TRBD2 is a possible D gene (5 bases). This CDR3 is 15 amino acids long. Germline loops: CDR1 LNHDA, CDR2 SQIVND (reference sequence). The germline V and J ends were trimmed by 6 bases and 6 bases, with 18 bases remaining between them. CDR3 region: CASSFGGGSSNEQFF. CDR3 DNA: TGTGCCAGTAGCTTTGGTGGAGGTTCGTCCAATGAGCAGTTCTTC.

The chain employs TRBV2 and TRBJ2-5, with a weak D call TRBD1 (6 bases). CDR3 length: 15 residues. Germline loops: CDR1 SNHLY, CDR2 FYNNEI. The V end lost 6 bases, the J end lost 5 bases, and 19 bases lay between the germline ends. The CDR3 DNA follows: TGTGCCAGCAGGGCCTGGGCAGGGGCCTTCGAGACCCAGTACTTC. Protein: CASRAWAGAFETQYF.

The V gene is TRBV15, the J gene TRBJ1-5; D perhaps matches TRBD1 (5 bases). Per germline, CDR1 LNHNV and CDR2 YYDKDF (reference sequence). This CDR3 is built from 14 residues. V was pared by 1 base and J by 6 bases, with 10 bases between. CDR3 sequence: CATSRAQGTQPQHF. The CDR3 DNA follows: TGTGCCACCAGCAGAGCTCAGGGAACTCAGCCCCAGCATTTT. Supplemented by reference TRBV15 and TRBJ1-5, the full variable domain reads DAMVIQNPRYQVTQFGKPVTLSCSQTLNHNVMYWYQQKSSQAPKLLFHYYDKDFNNEADTPDNFQSRRPNTSFCFLDIRSPGLGDTAMYLCATSRAQGTQPQHFGDGTRLSIL.

The chain links TRBV11-2 to TRBJ2-3; tentatively, D is TRBD2 (6 bases). The CDR3 sequence is 15 residues long. Germline loops: CDR1 SGHAT, CDR2 FQNNGV. The germline V and J ends were trimmed by 0 bases and 1 base, with 8 bases remaining between them. CDR3 loop: CASSLEWGGTDTQYF. The CDR3 bases are TGTGCCAGCAGCTTAGAGTGGGGGGGCACAGATACGCAGTATTTT.